Below are 29 T cell receptor beta chains sequenced from a single sample in a study of blood T cells in healthy people across ages. Next came a second PCR, run for about 7 to 12 cycles, which used a sample-barcoded 5' primer along with a J-beta primer mix. TCRdb called the 5' RACE reads again in MiXCR, with one record for every CDR3 protein. The data contain approximately 770,000 distinct CDR3 sequences, over 45% of them seen just once; the ten biggest clones take up around 22%. The sequenced sample consisted of blood. The receptors originated from a man younger than 40 in good health.

The chain is built from TRBV10-3 and TRBJ1-2; D gene uncertain. Trimming removed 5 bases from V and 7 bases from J, with 14 bases in between. The CDR3 is made up of 13 amino acids. The germline V gene has CDR1 ENHRY and CDR2 SYGVKD. The DNA for the CDR3 is TGTGCCATCAGTCCCCCTAGTTTTGGTGGCTACACCTTC. It translates to CAISPPSFGGYTF.

This clonotype was counted a single time. The chain has TRBV29-1 and TRBJ2-3; possible D gene TRBD1, 6 bases. V lost 5 bases and J 0 bases, leaving 15 bases between the germline ends. The CDR3 extends over 15 amino acids. Germline CDR1 SQVTM, CDR2 ANQGSEA. CDR3: CSVLSGGQSTDTQYF. CDR3 coding DNA: TGCAGCGTTCTTTCTGGGGGCCAGAGCACAGATACGCAGTATTTT.

Written as DNA, the CDR3 is TGCAGCGCGCCCAGGGGCACAGATACGCAGTATTTT. This sequence encodes CSAPRGTDTQYF. This chain connects TRBV20-1 to TRBJ2-3, with D possibly matching TRBD1 (5 bases). CDR1 and CDR2 (germline): DFQATT, SNEGSKA (reference sequence). This CDR3 is built from 12 residues.

This clonotype turned up a few times. The rearrangement joins TRBV10-2 to TRBJ1-1; a possible D gene is TRBD1 (6 bases). Trimming removed 4 bases from V and 7 bases from J, with 13 bases in between. CDR3 length equals 13 residues. Germline V lookup: CDR1 WSHSY, CDR2 SAAADI. CDR3 sequence: CASSGRQAFEAFF. CDR3 nucleotides: TGCGCCAGCAGTGGTAGACAGGCCTTTGAAGCTTTCTTT.

The chain links TRBV20-1 to TRBJ1-1; the D is unclear. The CDR3 runs 13 residues. Germline CDR1 reads DFQATT; CDR2 reads SNEGSKA (reference sequence). Trimming left V 5 bases short and J 1 base short, with 11 bases between. In DNA form, the CDR3 reads TGCAGTGCTCGAAGGACGGGGAACACTGAAGCTTTCTTT. It encodes CSARRTGNTEAFF.

The chain is built from TRBV5-6 and TRBJ2-7, with D perhaps TRBD1 (6 bases). Germline V gives CDR1 SGHDT, CDR2 YYEEEE. The CDR3 spans 15 residues. Trimming cost V 1 base and J 6 bases, with 17 bases left between them. The CDR3 here is CASSLNLGAAGEQYF. For the CDR3, the DNA is TGTGCCAGCAGCTTGAATCTGGGGGCGGCGGGCGAGCAGTACTTC.

V gene TRBV18 combines with J gene TRBJ1-2; no clear D gene. Germline values: CDR1 KGHSH, CDR2 LQKENI. CDR3 size: 14 residues. V dropped 3 bases and J dropped 7 bases, with 15 bases sitting between them. The CDR3 DNA reads TGTGCCAGCTCACCGGACGGACGGGCGGGTGGCTACACCTTC. Amino acids: CASSPDGRAGGYTF.

J is TRBJ1-4 and V is TRBV20-1, with D possibly matching TRBD1 (6 bases). From germline, CDR1 is DFQATT and CDR2 SNEGSKA (reference sequence). CDR3 size: 15 residues. V shed 5 bases and J shed 10 bases, with 23 bases lying between them. For the CDR3, the DNA is TGCAGTGCTCCCCGCCAAGCTACAGGGCTGGGAAAACTGTTTTTT. It codes for CSAPRQATGLGKLFF.

The rearrangement uses TRBV15 and TRBJ2-5; D uncertain. Germline loops: CDR1 LNHNV, CDR2 YYDKDF (reference sequence). V was shortened by 2 bases and J by 2 bases, with 12 bases between the two germline ends. CDR3 length equals 15 residues. The CDR3 sequence is CATSRQVLGQETQYF. CDR3 DNA sequence: TGTGCCACCAGCAGACAGGTCTTGGGTCAAGAGACCCAGTACTTC.

V gene TRBV29-1 combines with J gene TRBJ2-7, with TRBD2 matching 11 bases. CDR1 and CDR2 from the germline V gene are SQVTM and ANQGSEA. The CDR3 consists of 14 residues. Unmatched junction bases numbered 13, after V lost 8 bases and J lost 7 bases. CDR3 sequence (DNA): TGCAGCCCTTTAGCGGGAGGGGGTGGGAATGAGCAGTACTTC. Translation gives CSPLAGGGGNEQYF.

This chain links TRBV6-5 with TRBJ1-1, with 9 bases lining up with TRBD1. CDR3 length: 14 residues. V shed 5 bases and J 6 bases; nucleotides not matched to a gene: 7. Germline CDR1 reads MNHEY; CDR2 reads SVGAGI. The CDR3 reads CASSDTGGDPEAFF. CDR3 DNA: TGTGCCAGCAGTGACACAGGGGGCGATCCTGAAGCTTTCTTT.

This sequence joins TRBV20-1 and TRBJ1-5, with 10 bases identical to TRBD1. Trimming took 6 bases from V and 5 from J; bases not matched to a gene: 7. The CDR3 contains 14 residues. CDR1 and CDR2 from the germline V gene are DFQATT and SNEGSKA (reference sequence). The CDR3, as DNA: TGCAGTGCCGAGACAGGGGGCGCGGATCAGCCCCAGCATTTT. Translation: CSAETGGADQPQHF.

J is TRBJ2-4 and V is TRBV6-4; D may be TRBD1 (6 bases). The J call is uncertain, as TRBJ2-7 better fits the DNA end. Germline V gene sequence: CDR1 MRHNA, CDR2 SNTAGT. The CDR3 is 13 residues long. CDR3 protein: CASPSSGAYEQYF. CDR3 nucleotide sequence: TGTGCCAGCCCGAGCTCAGGGGCCTACGAGCAGTACTTC.

This chain connects TRBV7-2 to TRBJ1-4; maybe TRBD1 (5 bases). Trimming pared 6 bases from V and 5 bases from J, leaving 19 bases between. Germline loops: CDR1 SGHTA, CDR2 FQGNSA. The CDR3 is made up of 16 amino acids. In nucleotides, the CDR3 is TGTGCCAGCAGTCTCTACCGGGGCCCCCCAAATGAAAAACTGTTTTTT. Residues: CASSLYRGPPNEKLFF.

This chain joins TRBV3-1 and TRBJ2-3; D uncertain. This CDR3 has 14 residues. Trimming shortened V by 0 bases and J by 1 base, and 5 bases separated the two germline ends. Germline CDR1 and CDR2: LGHDT and YNNKEL (reference sequence). The CDR3: CASSQEKGTDTQYF. For the CDR3, the DNA is TGTGCCAGCAGCCAAGAGAAGGGCACAGATACGCAGTATTTT.

This clonotype showed up just once. The chain links TRBV21-1 to TRBJ1-1. TRBV21-1 is described as a pseudogene. The CDR3 spans 14 residues. The CDR3 sequence is CASSKAGPNTEAFF. The CDR3 DNA reads as TGTGCCAGCAGCAAAGCAGGACCGAACACTGAAGCTTTCTTT.

This clonotype was counted a few times. As DNA, the CDR3 is TGCAGTGCTAGTATTGCGGAGAAAGAGCAGTACTTC. Its translation: CSASIAEKEQYF. The chain combines TRBV20-1 with TRBJ2-7; no reliable D call. CDR1 is DFQATT and CDR2 is SNEGSKA in the germline V gene (reference sequence). This CDR3 is 12 amino acids long. Trimming took 3 bases from V and 7 from J, leaving 13 bases between them.

The table lists this clonotype with a few counts. The gene calls are TRBV30 and TRBJ2-7, with D tentatively TRBD1 or TRBD2 (6 bases each). Germline assignment: CDR1 GTSNPN and CDR2 SVGIG (reference sequence). The CDR3 sequence is 13 residues long. V was shortened by 4 bases and J by 0 bases, with 10 bases between the two germline ends. This CDR3 is CAWNRDFSYEQYF. In DNA form, the CDR3 reads TGTGCCTGGAACAGGGACTTCTCCTACGAGCAGTACTTC.

About this clonotype itself: The junction departs from germline at one end; a sequencing error may be responsible. The J gene is TRBJ2-1, the V gene TRBV6-2 or TRBV6-3; D is perhaps TRBD2 (6 bases). The CDR3 is 21 residues long. Per germline, CDR1 MNHEY and CDR2 SVGEGT. The CDR3 sequence is CASSYAIPGLRTFLSHNEQFF. The CDR3 coding sequence is TGTGCCAGCAGTTACGCAATTCCGGGACTTCGAACCTTCCTCTCCCACAATGAGCAGTTCTTC.

This chain links TRBV7-2 with TRBJ2-3; the D gene could be TRBD1 or TRBD2 (5 bases each). The CDR3 is made up of 14 amino acids. Trimming shortened V by 1 base and J by 8 bases, and 13 bases separated the two germline ends. Germline assignment: CDR1 SGHTA and CDR2 FQGNSA. The CDR3 loop is CASSLGPTRGTQYF. The CDR3, as DNA: TGTGCCAGCAGCTTAGGCCCCACTAGGGGTACGCAGTATTTT.

The chain uses TRBV7-2 and TRBJ2-7; 11 bases fit TRBD1. Germline CDR1 SGHTA, CDR2 FQGNSA. V lost 1 base to trimming and J lost 2 bases; unmatched junction nucleotides: 7. There are 17 residues in the CDR3. The CDR3 DNA is TGTGCCAGCAGCTTAGGCCCGGGACAGGGGGAAACCTACGAGCAGTACTTC. Translation: CASSLGPGQGETYEQYF.

V is TRBV6-6 and J is TRBJ2-3, with D unclear. Germline V gene lookup returns CDR1 MNHNY and CDR2 SVGAGI (reference sequence). Trimming took off 0 bases at V and 6 bases at J, with 16 bases between the two ends. The CDR3 runs 16 residues. The CDR3 sequence is CASSYSKEPWADTQYF. In nucleotides, the CDR3 is TGTGCCAGCAGTTACTCGAAGGAACCTTGGGCGGATACGCAGTATTTT.

The chain combines TRBV15 with TRBJ2-4; possibly TRBD1 for D (5 bases). The J call could be wrong; TRBJ2-5 is a better fit for the DNA end. This CDR3 region has 16 residues. CDR1 and CDR2 (germline): LNHNV, YYDKDF (reference sequence). Here the CDR3 DNA reads TGTGCCACCAGCAGAGAGGGAACAGGCTCACTAGAGACCCAGTACTTC. It codes for CATSREGTGSLETQYF.

This clonotype was observed a handful of times. The chain couples TRBV20-1 to TRBJ1-1; D gene ambiguous. With 5 bases removed from V and 5 bases from J, the gap between germline ends came to 9 bases. The germline V gene has CDR1 DFQATT and CDR2 SNEGSKA (reference sequence). The length of the CDR3 is 11 residues. This chain's CDR3 is CSAARETEAFF. Written as DNA, the CDR3 is TGCAGTGCTGCACGGGAGACTGAAGCTTTCTTT.

In its sample, this clonotype was seen a few times. The chain links TRBV10-3 to TRBJ2-3; no definite D call. There are 14 residues in the CDR3. Trimming took off 4 bases at V and 1 base at J, with 9 bases between the two ends. Germline-derived CDR1 and CDR2 are ENHRY and SYGVKD. The chain's CDR3 is CAISGTQGTDTQYF. The CDR3 nucleotides are TGTGCCATCAGTGGAACCCAGGGCACAGATACGCAGTATTTT.

The chain employs TRBV20-1 and TRBJ2-1; 14 bases map to TRBD2. The V segment lost 5 bases and the J segment 7 bases; nucleotides outside the gene matches: 4. This CDR3 region has 14 residues. Germline loops: CDR1 DFQATT, CDR2 SNEGSKA (reference sequence). In DNA form, the CDR3 reads TGCAGTGCTCCAAGGACTAGCGGGAGGAATGAGCAGTTCTTC. Translating gives CSAPRTSGRNEQFF.

The rearrangement uses TRBV12-3 or TRBV12-4 and TRBJ2-5; D unclear. This CDR3 spans 14 amino acids. The V gene lost 2 bases and the J gene lost 11 bases, with 18 bases spanning the gap. CDR3 protein: CASSLKAIYNEQYF. The CDR3 DNA reads TGTGCCAGCAGTTTAAAAGCAATCTACAATGAGCAGTACTTC.

The chain is built from TRBV12-3 or TRBV12-4 and TRBJ2-5; D uncertain. The end of the DNA fits TRBJ2-7 better, so the J call may be wrong. The CDR3 runs to 13 residues. DNA for the CDR3: TGTGCCAGCAGTTTGCAGCAGGACTACGAGCAGTACTTC. Protein product: CASSLQQDYEQYF.

This clonotype occurred a few times. The chain combines TRBV20-1 with TRBJ2-1; 14 positions match TRBD2. The CDR3 totals 14 residues. CDR1 is DFQATT and CDR2 is SNEGSKA in the germline V gene (reference sequence). The J segment lost 9 bases and the V segment lost 5 bases, leaving 6 bases of the junction unmatched. This chain's CDR3 is CSARLAGGRGEQFF. The CDR3 DNA sequence: TGCAGTGCTCGACTAGCGGGAGGGCGGGGTGAGCAGTTCTTC.